Shown below are 5 T cell receptor beta chains from a single sample sequenced in a study of cytomegalovirus exposure and HLA in healthy donors. In the PCR, 60 Vbeta and 13 Jbeta primers were used. TCRdb's copy holds only in-frame clones and misses some; the assay was immunoSEQ multiplex PCR. Found here are fewer than 200,000 clones, approximately 74% of them singletons; the top ten hold approximately 3%. Sequencing was done on a sample of PBMCs. These receptors all come from a woman younger than 45 in good health and CMV-seronegative.

The rearrangement links TRBV10-3 to TRBJ1-1; D not resolved. This CDR3 is built from 16 residues. V dropped 6 bases and J dropped 8 bases, with 25 bases sitting between them. The germline CDR1 and CDR2 sequences are ENHRY and SYGVKD. This chain's CDR3 is CAIRPAAQRVGGEAFF. The CDR3 nucleotides are TGTGCCATCAGACCTGCGGCACAGCGGGTCGGAGGAGAAGCTTTCTTT.

This rearrangement joins TRBV5-4 to TRBJ2-1; 9 bases agree with TRBD1. The CDR3 is 16 amino acids. The junction had 9 bases not matched to a gene; V was cut back by 4 bases and J by 4 bases. The germline V gene has CDR1 SGHNT and CDR2 YYREEE (reference sequence). The CDR3 DNA follows: TGTGCCAGCAGCCTACCGGACAGGGGTAATTACAATGAGCAGTTCTTC. Translating it yields CASSLPDRGNYNEQFF.

The chain carries TRBV19 and TRBJ1-5; 11 positions agree with TRBD1. V lost 5 bases and J lost 6; bases outside the gene matches: 9. The germline V gene has CDR1 LNHDA and CDR2 SQIVND (reference sequence). The CDR3 is 16 amino acids. This CDR3 is CASSPYRDRGFQPQHF. The CDR3 nucleotides read TGTGCCAGTAGTCCTTACCGGGACAGGGGGTTTCAGCCCCAGCATTTT.

The rearrangement links TRBV10-3 to TRBJ1-2, with D unclear. The germline V gene encodes CDR1 ENHRY and CDR2 SYGVKD. Trimming stripped 0 bases from V and 0 bases from J, with 8 bases between. The CDR3 contains 15 residues. CDR3 protein: CAISESAGTNYGYTF. For the CDR3, the DNA is TGTGCCATCAGTGAGTCGGCAGGCACTAACTATGGCTACACCTTC.

In this sample, this clone turned up a few times. The chain joins TRBV5-1 to TRBJ2-1, with 7 bases aligning to TRBD2. In germline, CDR1 is SGHRS, CDR2 YFSETQ. V trimming: 0 bases; J trimming: 2 bases; junction bases outside the gene matches: 5. This CDR3 has 16 residues. The CDR3 nucleotides read TGCGCCAGCAGCTTGGTTTCTAGCGGCACCTACAATGAGCAGTTCTTC. Residues: CASSLVSSGTYNEQFF.